The clone carrying this T cell receptor (beta chain) was counted a few times. No antigen is known for it. Per germline, CDR1 SGHDT and CDR2 YYEEEE. The V end lost 4 bases, the J end lost 0 bases, and 5 bases lay between the germline ends. The CDR3 totals 14 residues. These data originate in a study of blood T cells in healthy people across ages. Together with a sample-barcoded 5' primer, a J-beta primer mix was included in a second PCR lasting about 7 to 11 cycles. TCRdb analysed the 5' RACE reads with MiXCR anew, one entry per CDR3 protein. The table lists roughly 1.4 million distinct CDR3 sequences, 59% of them singletons. Each individual donor underwent a draw of approximately 9.8 milliliters of peripheral blood. Findings of the study overall: Roughly linear declines in TCR beta diversity per million T cells occurred with age. The study could not conclusively compare naive and antigen-experienced cells, given its unsorted PBMCs.

This chain joins TRBV5-6 and TRBJ2-6; D is ambiguous. The clonotype was recovered from a man in his late teens or twenties in good health. Sequencing was performed on blood. The CDR3 DNA sequence: TGTGCCAGCAGCAAGCCCTCTGGGGCCAACGTCCTGACTTTC. Translation: CASSKPSGANVLTF.